This T cell receptor beta chain was sequenced during a study of identical twins. Study findings and constraints: It was out-of-frame TCR alpha sharing in monozygotic twins that models underestimated.

This clonotype has just a few counts. Its specificity is not known. MiXCR, applied by TCRdb to the 5' RACE reads, yields one record per CDR3 protein. Found here are hundreds of thousands of distinct CDR3 sequences, about 9.4% of them singletons; the top ten hold more than 0.75%. V lost 1 base to trimming and J lost 5 bases, with 9 bases between them. The CDR3 consists of 13 residues. The V gene's germline CDR1 is SEHNR and CDR2 FQNEAQ (reference sequence). The same data also went into a second study, on yellow fever vaccine responses in identical twins.

Sequencing used PBMCs. This clonotype was obtained from a woman between 18 and 29 years old in good health. The chain employs TRBV7-9 and TRBJ2-7; D call uncertain. CDR3 bases: TGTGCCAGCAGCTTAGGCAGCCCCCACGAGCAGTACTTC. It encodes CASSLGSPHEQYF.